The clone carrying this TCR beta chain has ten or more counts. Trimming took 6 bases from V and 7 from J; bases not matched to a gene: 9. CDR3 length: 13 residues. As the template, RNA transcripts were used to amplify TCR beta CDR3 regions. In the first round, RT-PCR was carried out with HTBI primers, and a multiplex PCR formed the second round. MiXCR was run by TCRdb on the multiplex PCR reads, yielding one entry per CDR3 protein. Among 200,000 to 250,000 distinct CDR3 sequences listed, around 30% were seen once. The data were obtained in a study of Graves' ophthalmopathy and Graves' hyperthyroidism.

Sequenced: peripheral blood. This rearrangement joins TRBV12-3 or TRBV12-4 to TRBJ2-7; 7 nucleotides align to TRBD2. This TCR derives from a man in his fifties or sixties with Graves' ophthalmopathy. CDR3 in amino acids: CASRSAGAGEQYF. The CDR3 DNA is TGTGCCAGCAGATCGGCGGGAGCGGGGGAGCAGTACTTC.